This T cell receptor delta chain was identified during a study of delta chains in infants with herpesvirus infections (dated by TCRdb to the early 2020s). General notes on the study: The study prospectively followed a Ugandan infant birth cohort from birth to characterize gammadelta T cell responses to primary cytomegalovirus (CMV) infection. By approximate age, the infant blood samples fell into groups of 1.5, 4, 8 and 12 months. Previously published Belgian fetal and cord blood gammadelta TCR data were included only for comparison and were not generated in this cohort. The study looked for a public fetal Vdelta1/Vgamma8 gammadelta TCR clonotype in infants infected with CMV after birth. From PBMC, gammadelta TCRs were sequenced for around 20 CMV-infected infants (one congenitally infected) and seven to nine CMV-uninfected infants who had sufficient sample available.

The CDR3, cysteine through phenylalanine, is 18 amino acids long. The retained sequence is limited to the CDR3, 54 bases, with the frame set at the first base. CDR1 is given as TVYSNPD and CDR2 as GDNSRS, both from the germline V gene (reference sequence). The junction carries 25 bases between V and J, which are trimmed by 2 bases and 0 bases respectively. Library preparation used RT-PCR. PBMC RNA was reverse transcribed with SuperScript II using gamma-chain- and delta-chain-specific primers to generate TCR cDNA. Purification of cDNA was performed with AMPure XP beads, after which the cDNA was amplified and indexed with Illumina adapters by means of the Nextera XT Index Kit. gammadelta TCR libraries were sequenced on an Illumina MiSeq with a V2 300-cycle kit. Under the source paper's analysis protocol: Using MiXCR v2.1.12, CDR3 sequences were assembled, and reads were mapped onto D, J and V genes obtained from GenBank. VDJtools v1.2.1 was used to carry out repertoire analyses of the CDR3 clonotypes. Clones were re-identified by TCRdb from the public reads with CATT, and rows with the same DNA were merged. These V and J calls derive from TCRdb rather than the authors' analysis. Present in this sample are under 3,500 delta-chain clones, approximately 32% of which were seen just once. Of the sample, about 7.5% is held by the ten largest clones.

The paper as a whole reports these results and caveats: In CMV-uninfected infants, the public clonotype might still be present but below the detection limit. Of approximately 19 CMV-infected infants, several carried the public Vdelta1 clonotype: the congenitally infected infant plus three who were infected postnatally before 120 days of age. The frequency of the public clonotype among Vdelta1 cells appeared to be inversely correlated with age at infection and fell quickly, apparently not lasting beyond approximately 9 weeks. The public clonotype was detected only at the first time point after infection and was not found in uninfected infants or in infants infected after 120 days. Limitations noted by the authors included a small sample size and a lack of race- or environment-matched controls, because nearly all Ugandans acquire CMV before adulthood.

As concerns this clone: Its target antigen remains unknown. No much larger clone exists at a distance of one base, and base qualities are not known.

Pregnant women getting prenatal care were recruited in Kampala, Uganda, and their infants were enrolled; maternal HIV status had to be documented. Home visits to families took place weekly, and collection of infant clinical information, oral swabs and peripheral blood began at 6 weeks of age and was repeated every 4 months after that. Blood was drawn into heparin tubes, and PBMC were separated by Ficoll-Paque density gradient centrifugation and then cryopreserved. Material: peripheral blood, obtained at time point 3 of longitudinal follow-up. This chain is built from TRDV3 and TRDJ1, and perhaps TRDD3 as D gene, on 6 matching bases. This receptor was obtained from a human donor who was a Ugandan infant, either HIV-exposed or HIV-unexposed (not recorded which). CDR3 protein: CAFSGWGFSPPYTDKLIF. The bases read TGTGCCTTTTCCGGGTGGGGGTTTTCTCCCCCGTACACCGATAAACTCATCTTT.